This TCR beta chain originates from a study of control samples from healthy donors and cancer patients. The CDR3 contains 15 residues. Germline CDR1 reads SGHDN; CDR2 reads FVKESK. V gave up 1 base and J gave up 4 bases, with 13 bases separating them. TCRdb's table, derived via immunoSEQ multiplex PCR, lists solely in-frame clones and lacks some. Of fewer than 90,000 clones listed, nearly 90% were seen once; the top ten hold around 6%. The TCR originated in a woman in her 50s in good health. V usage is TRBV14 and J usage is TRBJ2-5, with D hard to call. The material sequenced was blood. The CDR3 loop is CASSQVLGPGETQYF. CDR3 coding DNA: TGTGCCAGCAGCCAAGTACTTGGACCGGGAGAGACCCAGTACTTC.